A selection of T cell receptor beta chains follows, all from one sample in a study of radiation and T cells in renal cell carcinoma. This table comes from immunoSEQ multiplex PCR, and its TCRdb copy is limited to in-frame clones, with some not included. Here the sample spans about 130,000 clones, approximately 75% being singletons. The sample in question was blood, obtained from a patient whose treatment included radiotherapy and nephrectomy. The origin of the receptors is a woman aged 60-75 years with renal cell carcinoma. Both conserved end residues are part of each CDR3. The order of the fields is J gene, clone size, V gene, D gene, CDR3 DNA, CDR3 protein. D genes are given only for firm matches. Clone size is stated in some rows and not others, as once, few, many or a class when expanded.

j_gene: TRBJ2-7
abundance: -
v_gene: TRBV11-2
d_gene: TRBD2
CDR3nt: TGTGCCAGCAGCCCGCGGGGGATCAGCTACGAGCAGTACTTC
CDR3aa: CASSPRGISYEQYF

j_gene: TRBJ1-1
abundance: -
v_gene: TRBV7-3
d_gene: -
CDR3nt: TGTGCCAGCAGCCCCTACGGTGGAATGAACACTGAAGCTTTCTTT
CDR3aa: CASSPYGGMNTEAFF

j_gene: TRBJ2-7
abundance: -
v_gene: TRBV27
d_gene: -
CDR3nt: TGTGCCAGCAGTTTCCGCGGGATGGGGGACTACGAGCAGTACTTC
CDR3aa: CASSFRGMGDYEQYF

j_gene: TRBJ2-3
abundance: -
v_gene: TRBV2
d_gene: TRBD2
CDR3nt: TGTGCCAGCGCGATCTTAGCGGGATTCACAGATACGCAGTATTTT
CDR3aa: CASAILAGFTDTQYF

j_gene: TRBJ2-5
abundance: once
v_gene: TRBV7-2
d_gene: -
CDR3nt: TGTGCCAGCAGCTCCCTGGGACACCTCGAGTCGGAGACCCAGTACTTC
CDR3aa: CASSSLGHLESETQYF

j_gene: TRBJ2-7
abundance: -
v_gene: TRBV6-1
d_gene: TRBD2
CDR3nt: TGTGCCAGCAGGGTGGCTGCGGGGGAGAGTCACGAGCAGTACTTC
CDR3aa: CASRVAAGESHEQYF

j_gene: TRBJ2-1
abundance: -
v_gene: TRBV6-6
d_gene: TRBD2
CDR3nt: TGTGCCAGCACCATTCAGTGGGGGGGTGGGAATGAGCAGTTCTTC
CDR3aa: CASTIQWGGGNEQFF

j_gene: TRBJ1-3
abundance: few
v_gene: TRBV2
d_gene: TRBD1
CDR3nt: TGTGCCAGCAGTGAGCCAGGGACAGGGTACGGAAACACCATATATTTT
CDR3aa: CASSEPGTGYGNTIYF

j_gene: TRBJ2-5
abundance: -
v_gene: TRBV28
d_gene: -
CDR3nt: TGTGCCAGCAGTTTATCCCGAATCGGGACTTTAGAAGAGACCCAGTACTTC
CDR3aa: CASSLSRIGTLEETQYF

j_gene: TRBJ1-1
abundance: many
v_gene: TRBV29-1
d_gene: -
CDR3nt: TGCAGCGGGGGAACCCTCAACACTGAAGCTTTCTTT
CDR3aa: CSGGTLNTEAFF

j_gene: TRBJ1-2
abundance: -
v_gene: TRBV6-1
d_gene: TRBD1
CDR3nt: TGTGCCAGTCTGGGACAGACTAACTATGGCTACACCTTC
CDR3aa: CASLGQTNYGYTF

j_gene: TRBJ1-5
abundance: -
v_gene: TRBV18
d_gene: -
CDR3nt: TGTGCCAGCTCCCCGGACCAGGGGCAGCCCCAGCATTTT
CDR3aa: CASSPDQGQPQHF

j_gene: TRBJ1-1
abundance: -
v_gene: TRBV4-2
d_gene: -
CDR3nt: TGTGCCAGCAGCCTCGGAGGGGGGTCAACTGAAGCTTTCTTT
CDR3aa: CASSLGGGSTEAFF

j_gene: TRBJ2-2
abundance: -
v_gene: TRBV9
d_gene: -
CDR3nt: TGTACCAGCAGCGTAGACGGCCGGGGAGAAACCGGGGAGCTGTTTTTT
CDR3aa: CTSSVDGRGETGELFF

j_gene: TRBJ2-2
abundance: -
v_gene: TRBV7-9
d_gene: -
CDR3nt: TGTGCCAGCAGCCCAACCGGGGGGCCCAACACCGGGGAGCTGTTTTTT
CDR3aa: CASSPTGGPNTGELFF

j_gene: TRBJ1-1
abundance: -
v_gene: TRBV29-1
d_gene: TRBD1
CDR3nt: TGCAGCGTCGGGACAGGGACGAACACTGAAGCTTTCTTT
CDR3aa: CSVGTGTNTEAFF

j_gene: TRBJ2-7
abundance: -
v_gene: TRBV2
d_gene: TRBD2
CDR3nt: TGTGCCAGCAGGTTGGGACTAGCGGGGGCCTACGAGCAGTACTTC
CDR3aa: CASRLGLAGAYEQYF

j_gene: TRBJ1-2
abundance: -
v_gene: TRBV13
d_gene: -
CDR3nt: TGTGCCAGCAGCTTAGGCCAAAGCTATGGCTACACCTTC
CDR3aa: CASSLGQSYGYTF

j_gene: TRBJ1-4
abundance: -
v_gene: TRBV19
d_gene: -
CDR3nt: TGTGCCAGTCGCCCGCGCGGAGGAGCAACTAATGAAAAACTGTTTTTT
CDR3aa: CASRPRGGATNEKLFF

j_gene: TRBJ2-1
abundance: -
v_gene: TRBV13
d_gene: -
CDR3nt: TGTGCCAGCAGGACCCGGGACGGATTCTACAATGAGCAGTTCTTC
CDR3aa: CASRTRDGFYNEQFF

j_gene: TRBJ1-3
abundance: few
v_gene: TRBV5-1
d_gene: -
CDR3nt: TGCGCCAGCAGCTTAGGCAGCTCTGGAAACACCATATATTTT
CDR3aa: CASSLGSSGNTIYF

j_gene: TRBJ1-5
abundance: -
v_gene: TRBV5-1
d_gene: -
CDR3nt: TGCGCCAGCAGCCCCGGGCAGGGGTATCAGCCCCAGCATTTT
CDR3aa: CASSPGQGYQPQHF

j_gene: TRBJ1-3
abundance: -
v_gene: TRBV19
d_gene: TRBD1
CDR3nt: TGTGCCAGTAGTACTTCAGGGGGCCCATCTGGAAACACCATATATTTT
CDR3aa: CASSTSGGPSGNTIYF

j_gene: TRBJ2-4
abundance: -
v_gene: TRBV19
d_gene: -
CDR3nt: TGTGCCAGTAGTATAGACACAGGGATAGCCAAAAACATTCAGTACTTC
CDR3aa: CASSIDTGIAKNIQYF

j_gene: TRBJ1-5
abundance: -
v_gene: TRBV5-1
d_gene: -
CDR3nt: TGCGCCACTCCGGACAGTAATCAGCCCCAGCATTTT
CDR3aa: CATPDSNQPQHF

j_gene: TRBJ1-5
abundance: -
v_gene: TRBV27
d_gene: -
CDR3nt: TGTGCCAGCAGTCCGGGACGGCTCAATCAGCCCCAGCATTTT
CDR3aa: CASSPGRLNQPQHF

j_gene: TRBJ2-7
abundance: once
v_gene: TRBV2
d_gene: TRBD1
CDR3nt: TGTGCCAGCAGTGGACAGGGGGCAGGGGAGCAGTACTTC
CDR3aa: CASSGQGAGEQYF

j_gene: TRBJ1-1
abundance: few
v_gene: TRBV28
d_gene: -
CDR3nt: TGTGCCAGCAGCCCCGCCTTTATGGCCATGAACACTGAAGCTTTCTTT
CDR3aa: CASSPAFMAMNTEAFF

j_gene: TRBJ2-3
abundance: -
v_gene: TRBV2
d_gene: TRBD2
CDR3nt: TGTGCCAGCAACACGCTAGCGGGGGGCACAGATACGCAGTATTTT
CDR3aa: CASNTLAGGTDTQYF

j_gene: TRBJ2-5
abundance: -
v_gene: TRBV25-1
d_gene: -
CDR3nt: TGTGCCAGCAGTGACCCCGGGCTCCGCGGGGAGACCCAGTACTTC
CDR3aa: CASSDPGLRGETQYF

j_gene: TRBJ1-1
abundance: few
v_gene: TRBV9
d_gene: TRBD1
CDR3nt: TGTGCCAGCAGCGGGACAGGGGGGCCCACTGAAGCTTTCTTT
CDR3aa: CASSGTGGPTEAFF

j_gene: TRBJ2-5
abundance: -
v_gene: TRBV28
d_gene: -
CDR3nt: TGTGCCAGCAGTTTAGGCGGCCAAGAGACCCAGTACTTC
CDR3aa: CASSLGGQETQYF

j_gene: TRBJ2-7
abundance: -
v_gene: TRBV11-2
d_gene: -
CDR3nt: TGTGCCAGCAGCAGAGACCCAGAGAGCTCCTACGAGCAGTACTTC
CDR3aa: CASSRDPESSYEQYF

j_gene: TRBJ2-7
abundance: -
v_gene: TRBV6-1
d_gene: TRBD1
CDR3nt: TGTGCCAGCAGTATACAATCCGGGACAGACGACGAGCAGTACTTC
CDR3aa: CASSIQSGTDDEQYF

j_gene: TRBJ1-2
abundance: -
v_gene: TRBV6-6
d_gene: -
CDR3nt: TGTGCCAGCAGTTACGCCCCATTAGCAAAATCCAGCTACACCTTC
CDR3aa: CASSYAPLAKSSYTF

j_gene: TRBJ1-4
abundance: -
v_gene: TRBV30
d_gene: TRBD1
CDR3nt: TGTGCCTGGAGTGTAAGCTATGGGACAGTTAATGAAAAACTGTTTTTT
CDR3aa: CAWSVSYGTVNEKLFF

j_gene: TRBJ2-2
abundance: -
v_gene: TRBV14
d_gene: -
CDR3nt: TGTGCCAGCAGCCCTCAGCATGGAAACACCGGGGAGCTGTTTTTT
CDR3aa: CASSPQHGNTGELFF

j_gene: TRBJ1-1
abundance: -
v_gene: TRBV11-2
d_gene: -
CDR3nt: TGTGCCAGCAGCTTATCCAGGGTGGGTGAAGCTTTCTTT
CDR3aa: CASSLSRVGEAFF

j_gene: TRBJ2-1
abundance: -
v_gene: TRBV6-1
d_gene: -
CDR3nt: TGTGCCAGCAGTGAAAGTCGCGGCGGGGGCTTTAATGAGCAGTTCTTC
CDR3aa: CASSESRGGGFNEQFF

j_gene: TRBJ2-1
abundance: -
v_gene: TRBV2
d_gene: -
CDR3nt: TGTGCCAGCAGTGAATTCCGGGATGAGCAGTTCTTC
CDR3aa: CASSEFRDEQFF

j_gene: TRBJ2-7
abundance: -
v_gene: TRBV7-2
d_gene: TRBD1
CDR3nt: TGTGCCAGCAGCTTAGTTTCAGGGGGCTACGAGCAGTACTTC
CDR3aa: CASSLVSGGYEQYF

j_gene: TRBJ1-2
abundance: -
v_gene: TRBV4-2
d_gene: -
CDR3nt: TGTGCCAGCAGCCAAGAACGGAACTATGGCTACACCTTC
CDR3aa: CASSQERNYGYTF

j_gene: TRBJ2-2
abundance: -
v_gene: TRBV28
d_gene: TRBD1
CDR3nt: TGTGCCAGCATACCCGCCGGGACAGGTTATTATAAAGGGGAGCTGTTTTTT
CDR3aa: CASIPAGTGYYKGELFF

j_gene: TRBJ2-1
abundance: -
v_gene: TRBV6-4
d_gene: TRBD2
CDR3nt: TGTGCCAGCAGTGATCTAGCGGGGATCGACAATGAGCAGTTCTTC
CDR3aa: CASSDLAGIDNEQFF